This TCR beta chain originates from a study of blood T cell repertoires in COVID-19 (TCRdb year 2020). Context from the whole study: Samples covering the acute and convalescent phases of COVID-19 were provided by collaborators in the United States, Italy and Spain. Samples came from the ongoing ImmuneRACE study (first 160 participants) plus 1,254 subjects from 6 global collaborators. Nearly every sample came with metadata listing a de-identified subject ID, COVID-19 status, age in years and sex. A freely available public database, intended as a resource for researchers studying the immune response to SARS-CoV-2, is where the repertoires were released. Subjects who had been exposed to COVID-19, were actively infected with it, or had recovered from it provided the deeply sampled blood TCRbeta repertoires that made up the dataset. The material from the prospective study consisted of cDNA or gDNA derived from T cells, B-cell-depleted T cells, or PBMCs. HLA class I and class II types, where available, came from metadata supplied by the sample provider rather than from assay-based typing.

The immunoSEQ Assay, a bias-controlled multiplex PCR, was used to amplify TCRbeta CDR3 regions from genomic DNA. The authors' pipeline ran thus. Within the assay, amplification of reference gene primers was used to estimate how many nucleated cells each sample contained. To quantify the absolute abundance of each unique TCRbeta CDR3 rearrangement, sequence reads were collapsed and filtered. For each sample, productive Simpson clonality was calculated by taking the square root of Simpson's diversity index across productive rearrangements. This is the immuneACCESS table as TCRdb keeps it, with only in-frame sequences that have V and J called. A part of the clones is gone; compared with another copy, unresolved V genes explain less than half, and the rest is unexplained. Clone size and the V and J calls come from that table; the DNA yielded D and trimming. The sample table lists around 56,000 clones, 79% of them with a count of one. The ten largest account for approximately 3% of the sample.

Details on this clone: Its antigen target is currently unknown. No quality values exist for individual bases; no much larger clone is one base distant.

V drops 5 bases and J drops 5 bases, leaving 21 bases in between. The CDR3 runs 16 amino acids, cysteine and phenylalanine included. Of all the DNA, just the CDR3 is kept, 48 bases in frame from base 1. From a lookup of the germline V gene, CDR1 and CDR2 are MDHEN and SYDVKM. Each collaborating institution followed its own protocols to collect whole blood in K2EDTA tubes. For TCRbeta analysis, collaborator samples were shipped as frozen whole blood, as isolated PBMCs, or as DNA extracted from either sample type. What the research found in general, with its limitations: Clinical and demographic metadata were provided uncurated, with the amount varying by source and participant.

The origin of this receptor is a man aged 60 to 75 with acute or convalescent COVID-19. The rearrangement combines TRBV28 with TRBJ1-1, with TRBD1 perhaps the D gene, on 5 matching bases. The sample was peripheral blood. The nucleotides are TGTGCCAGCAGTCCTTCTTCCCGGGGGGGAGGGACTGAAGCTTTCTTT. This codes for CASSPSSRGGGTEAFF.